This T cell receptor (beta chain) was found in a study of identical twins. The CDR3 totals 16 residues. Unmatched junction bases numbered 4, after V lost 1 base and J lost 0 bases. The germline CDR1 and CDR2 sequences are SEHNR and FQNEAQ (reference sequence). This clonotype was detected many times. Its matching antigen is unknown. Findings of the study overall: Abundant beta clonotypes from cord blood had fewer insertions, unlike memory repertoires, which showed none. Interpretation of the results relied on cross-sectional statistical analysis and not on following the same donors. Twin pairs' shared out-of-frame alpha sequences were enriched in low generation probability.

The authors used template switching to add a universal primer site and gave cDNA unique molecular identifiers. One entry per CDR3 protein, called by TCRdb with MiXCR from the 5' RACE reads. The sample holds 410,000 or so distinct CDR3 sequences, around 18% seen once. The chain employs TRBV7-9 and TRBJ1-2, with 8 bases lining up with TRBD1. The specimen sequenced was naive T cells sorted from blood. The clonotype comes from a middle-aged man in good health. CDR3 DNA: TGTGCCAGCAGCTTAGGGACAGGGTACTCTAACTATGGCTACACCTTC. As protein: CASSLGTGYSNYGYTF.